This T cell receptor beta chain was recorded in a study of blood T cell repertoires in COVID-19. On the study more broadly: Sites across the United States, Italy and Spain contributed samples from acute and convalescent COVID-19.

Sequenced by immunoSEQ multiplex PCR; TCRdb stores in-frame clones only, minus some. The sample shows 200,000 or so clones, under 90% of them seen only once. This CDR3 comprises 17 residues. With 4 bases clipped from V and 4 bases from J, the junction kept 11 bases outside the gene matches. CDR1 is LGHDT, CDR2 YNNKEL, per germline (reference sequence). Study members were between about 18 and 100 years old and lived in 24 US regions. The V and J genes are TRBV3-1 (or the pseudogene TRBV3-2) and TRBJ2-2; TRBD2 matches at 8 bases. Sequences were obtained from PBMCs or T cells enriched from blood (not recorded which). The TCR comes from a man aged 60-69 years who had recovered from COVID-19. As DNA, the CDR3 is TGTGCCAGCAGCCCTCGGGGGGGAAGGACCATCACCGGGGAGCTGTTTTTT. This codes for CASSPRGGRTITGELFF.